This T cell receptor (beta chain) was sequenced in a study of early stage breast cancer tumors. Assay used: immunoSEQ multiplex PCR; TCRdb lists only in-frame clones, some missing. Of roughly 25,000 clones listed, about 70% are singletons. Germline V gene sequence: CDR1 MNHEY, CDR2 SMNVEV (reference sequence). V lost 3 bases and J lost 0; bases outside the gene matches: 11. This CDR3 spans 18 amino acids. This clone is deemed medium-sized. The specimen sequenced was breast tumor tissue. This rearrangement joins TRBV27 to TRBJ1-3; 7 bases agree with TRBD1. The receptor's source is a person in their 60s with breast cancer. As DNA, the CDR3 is TGTGCCAGCAGTTTCTCCAATCCGGGACAGTACTCTGGAAACACCATATATTTT. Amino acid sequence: CASSFSNPGQYSGNTIYF.